One and the same sample provided the 21 T cell receptor beta chains below, sequenced in a study of tumor and adjacent non-tumor tissue in lung cancer. RNA was extracted from bulk tissue without any cell sorting. The library came from three nested PCR rounds adapted from ARM-PCR protocols. Each CDR3 protein is one row after TCRdb ran MiXCR on the multiplex PCR reads. The profile shows about 200,000 distinct CDR3 sequences, roughly 70% of them singletons. Sequenced input: lung tumor tissue. All receptors derive from a man aged 55 to 69 with non-small cell lung cancer.

A remark on this clonotype: Germline is not matched at one junction end, which may reflect a read error. The chain links TRBV6-5 to TRBJ2-2; D unclear. The CDR3 length is 14 residues. Per the germline V gene, CDR1 is MNHEY and CDR2 is SVGAGI. CDR3 region: CACSYLPTAEELLF. The CDR3 region has the DNA TGTGCCTGCAGTTACTTACCGACGGCCGAGGAGCTGTTATTT.

As regards this clonotype: Sequence at one end of the junction differs from germline and may be a read error. V usage is TRBV4-2 and J usage is TRBJ1-1, with D possibly TRBD1 on 5 matching bases. The CDR3 length is 15 residues. The germline V gene has CDR1 LGHNA and CDR2 YNFKEQ. This chain's CDR3 is CDSSQEVGRGLLAFF. The CDR3 region has the DNA TGTGACAGCAGCCAGGAGGTCGGGCGGGGACTGTTGGCTTTCTTT.

Remarks on this clonotype: The junction differs from germline at one of its ends, possibly a read error. The rearrangement joins TRBV12-3 or TRBV12-4 to TRBJ1-2, with a tentative D call TRBD1 (5 bases). The CDR3 contains 13 residues. CDR3 sequence reads: CASSWDGYYGYIF. In nucleotides, the CDR3 is TGTGCCAGCAGTTGGGACGGCTATTATGGCTACATCTTC.

A remark on this clonotype: Given a much more abundant clone one base away, this may be a read error. V is TRBV20-1 and J is TRBJ2-3; TRBD1 is a possible D gene (5 bases). Judging by the DNA end, TRBJ1-5 fits better; the J call may be wrong. The CDR3 sequence is 16 residues long. Per the germline V gene, CDR1 is DFQATT and CDR2 is SNEGSKA (reference sequence). CDR3 protein: CSARGIGRVYTDTQHF. CDR3 sequence (DNA): TGCAGTGCTAGAGGAATAGGCAGGGTATACACAGATACGCAGCATTTT.

As concerns this clonotype: A junction end diverges from the germline sequence, so it may reflect a read error. This sequence joins TRBV20-1 and TRBJ2-5, with 8 bases that match TRBD1. The CDR3 loop spans 13 amino acids. The V gene's germline CDR1 is DFQATT and CDR2 SNEGSKA (reference sequence). The CDR3 DNA reads TGCAGTACTAGAACCGGACAGGGAGAGACTCAGAACTTC. Encoded protein: CSTRTGQGETQNF.

To note about this clonotype: Given a much more abundant clone one base away, this may be a read error. This is likely a read error, given that the CDR3 carries no conserved phenylalanine or tryptophan at its end. The gene calls are TRBV12-3 or TRBV12-4 and TRBJ2-3; a possible D gene is TRBD2 (6 bases). The V end lost 6 bases, the J end lost 0 bases, and 10 bases lay between the germline ends. This CDR3 region has 14 residues. The CDR3 nucleotides read TGTGCCAGCAGCCGGGGGTCAAGCACAGATACGCAGTATTCT. This gives the protein CASSRGSSTDTQYS.

Of note for this clonotype: Because the CDR3 is missing its conserved closing phenylalanine or tryptophan, this is likely a read error. The chain is built from TRBV5-6 and TRBJ2-7; TRBD2 is a possible D gene (6 bases). The germline gives CDR1 SGHDT, CDR2 YYEEEE. The CDR3 is made up of 14 amino acids. The V and J ends lost 3 bases and 3 bases respectively, with 13 bases between them. This CDR3 reads CASSSTNGSYEQYL. The CDR3 region has the DNA TGTGCCAGCAGCTCAACTAACGGGAGCTACGAGCAGTACTTA.

Concerning this clonotype itself: This may arise from a read error, as a much more abundant clone is one base away. V gene TRBV6-6 combines with J gene TRBJ2-1; TRBD1 aligns across 7 bases. Germline lookup yields CDR1 MNHNY and CDR2 SVGAGI (reference sequence). This CDR3 spans 14 amino acids. In DNA, the CDR3 is TGTGCCTGCAGTTACGACAGGGTCGGGGATGAGCAGTTCTTC. This encodes CACSYDRVGDEQFF.

Concerning this clonotype: Its ends do not fully match the called genes, so a read error is possible. The CDR3 sequence: CASSGREARNTGGLFF. The CDR3 DNA is TGCGCCAGCAGTGGGAGGGAGGCCAGGAACACCGGGGGGCTGTTTTTT. The chain has TRBV10-2 and TRBJ2-2, with a weak D call TRBD2 (6 bases). Germline V gene data show CDR1 as WSHSY and CDR2 as SAAADI. There are 16 residues in the CDR3.

As regards this clonotype: At one of its ends the junction is not consistent with the germline gene, which may arise from a read error. This chain uses TRBV7-8 with TRBJ1-4; unclear D gene. Germline V gene data show CDR1 as SGHVS and CDR2 as FQNEAQ. CDR3 length: 14 residues. CDR3: CVSSFSPGSEKLFF. CDR3 in DNA: TGTGTCAGCAGCTTTAGTCCGGGAAGTGAAAAACTGTTTTTT.

A remark on this clonotype: One junction end does not reproduce the germline sequence, and a read error may be involved. The chain joins TRBV11-2 to TRBJ2-5; D unresolved. The CDR3 is 15 residues long. Germline CDR1 and CDR2: SGHAT and FQNNGV. As DNA, the CDR3 is TGTGCCAGCAGCTTAGTAGGGTGTTACCACGAGACCCAGTACTTC. Its translation is CASSLVGCYHETQYF.

As regards this clonotype: Without the conserved terminal phenylalanine or tryptophan, this CDR3 likely stems from a read error. V gene TRBV5-6 combines with J gene TRBJ2-7, with D unresolved. CDR3 size: 11 residues. Germline CDR1 reads SGHDT; CDR2 reads YYEEEE. The CDR3 region is CASSLEDDQYY. The CDR3 bases are TGTGCCAGCAGCTTGGAAGACGATCAGTACTAC.

The chain combines TRBV5-1 with TRBJ1-2; D not certain. The CDR3 runs 13 residues. V was trimmed by 1 base and J by 4 bases, leaving 8 bases between them. Germline CDR1 reads SGHRS; CDR2 reads YFSETQ. CDR3 DNA: TGCGCCAGCAGCTTGTCGGACGGCTATGGCTACACCTTC. Its translation: CASSLSDGYGYTF.

This clonotype appeared once. This could be a read error, since a much larger clone is one nucleotide away. Because the CDR3 is missing its conserved closing phenylalanine or tryptophan, this is likely a read error. The CDR3: CSARDYGQGNQPQHL. The CDR3 bases are TGCAGTGCTAGAGATTACGGACAGGGGAATCAGCCCCAGCATTTA. The chain combines TRBV20-1 with TRBJ1-5, with TRBD1 matching over 9 bases. Germline V lookup: CDR1 DFQATT, CDR2 SNEGSKA (reference sequence). Unmatched junction bases numbered 4, after V lost 0 bases and J lost 4 bases. CDR3 length: 15 residues.

There are a few counts of this clonotype. V and J are TRBV5-4 and TRBJ1-2, with D tentatively TRBD1 (5 bases). CDR1 is SGHNT, CDR2 YYREEE, per germline (reference sequence). The V end was cut by 3 bases, the J end by 9 bases, with 18 bases between. This CDR3 has 14 amino acids. The CDR3 sequence is CASSYPGSTGRYTF. CDR3 sequence (DNA): TGTGCCAGCAGCTACCCGGGCTCCACAGGCCGCTACACCTTC. Full variable domain (outside the CDR3, taken from reference TRBV5-4 and TRBJ1-2): ETGVTQSPTHLIKTRGQQVTLRCSSQSGHNTVSWYQQALGQGPQFIFQYYREEENGRGNFPPRFSGLQFPNYSSELNVNALELDDSALYLCASSYPGSTGRYTFGSGTRLTVV.

As for this clonotype: Just one base apart from a much larger clone, this may be a read error. The chain combines TRBV10-2 with TRBJ2-5; 8 positions agree with TRBD2. The CDR3 runs to 12 residues. The V segment lost 8 bases and the J segment 4 bases; nucleotides outside the gene matches: 3. The germline V gene has CDR1 WSHSY and CDR2 SAAADI. The CDR3: CASAGTRETQYF. The CDR3 DNA reads as TGCGCCAGCGCAGGGACTAGAGAGACCCAGTACTTC.

This clonotype has a single count. The junction and the germline gene differ at one end; a read error may be behind it. This chain joins TRBV4-1 and TRBJ2-5; D may be TRBD2 (6 bases). CDR1 MGHRA and CDR2 YSYEKL come from the germline V gene. The CDR3 has 16 residues. The CDR3 here is CASSQGPNGGLETQYF. In nucleotides, the CDR3 is TGCGCTAGCAGCCAGGGCCCTAACGGGGGTTTAGAGACCCAGTACTTC.

A note on this clonotype: A clone one base away is much larger, so this may be a read error. This sequence joins TRBV20-1 and TRBJ2-5, with D unclear. The V and J ends lost 4 bases and 1 base respectively, with 7 bases between them. This CDR3 comprises 12 residues. Germline CDR1 DFQATT, CDR2 SNEGSKA (reference sequence). The CDR3 region is CSANPSQETQYF. CDR3 coding DNA: TGCAGTGCTAATCCCTCCCAAGAGACCCAGTACTTC.

A note on this clonotype: A read error may be the cause here, since a much bigger clone is one base away. The chain carries TRBV20-1 and TRBJ1-2, with 7 nucleotides matching TRBD1. The CDR3 spans 13 residues. The germline gives CDR1 DFQATT, CDR2 SNEGSKA (reference sequence). CDR3 sequence: CTARVRGNYGYTF. CDR3 coding DNA: TGCACTGCTAGAGTCAGGGGGAACTATGGCTACACCTTC.

The V and J genes are TRBV6-5 and TRBJ2-5; 12 bases map to TRBD1. The J segment lost 4 bases and the V segment lost 5 bases, leaving 8 bases of the junction unmatched. The CDR3 contains 16 residues. Per the germline V gene, CDR1 is MNHEY and CDR2 is SVGAGI. Written as DNA, the CDR3 is TGTGCCAGCAGTCACACCGGGACAGGGGGCCGAGAGACCCAGTACTTC. Translation gives CASSHTGTGGRETQYF.

Only a few counts were recorded for this clonotype. The chain combines TRBV20-1 with TRBJ2-7; D is undetermined. There are 11 residues in the CDR3. Trimming took off 5 bases at V and 6 bases at J, with 11 bases between the two ends. The germline V gene encodes CDR1 DFQATT and CDR2 SNEGSKA (reference sequence). CDR3 sequence reads: CSAPTQVEQYF. The CDR3 DNA is TGCAGTGCTCCCACCCAGGTCGAGCAGTACTTC.